This TCR beta chain was recorded in a study of T cell repertoires in cytomegalovirus infection. About the research overall: Recently identified HLA-C-restricted CMV epitopes and well-studied HLA-B-restricted CMV epitopes were used by the study. Both CMV infection and a matching HLA type were indicated by public TCR beta signatures. Findings and limits, study-wide: Dominating the ex vivo response were TCR beta clonotypes that were CMV-specific and HLA-C-restricted. Carriers of CMV plus the relevant HLA were identified by cumulative public TCR beta family frequency.

The CDR3 runs 20 residues. With 4 bases clipped from V and 4 bases from J, the junction kept 20 bases outside the gene matches. Looked up from germline, CDR1 is SEHNR and CDR2 is FQNEAQ (reference sequence). Ten or more counts support this clonotype. Its antigen remains unidentified. TCRdb called the reads again in MiXCR, with one record for every CDR3 protein. The repertoire consists of hundreds of thousands of distinct CDR3 sequences, with roughly 31% occurring once and the leading ten covering 13%. Specimen: cultured CD8+ T cells from PBMCs, collected from culture after CMV antigen stimulation. The TCR originated in a human donor in good health (CMV status not recorded). Some clones in this sample may be carry-over from other donors' samples. The chain links TRBV7-9 to TRBJ1-2; TRBD1 agrees at 11 bases. The CDR3 here is CASSSTVVSVGTGGLYGYTF. In DNA form, the CDR3 reads TGTGCCAGCAGCTCCACAGTGGTGTCTGTGGGGACAGGGGGACTCTATGGCTACACCTTC.